These 23 T cell receptor beta chains were all obtained from the same sample, sequenced in a study of control samples from healthy donors and cancer patients. The repertoire was sequenced with immunoSEQ multiplex PCR; TCRdb's copy has only in-frame clones and lacks some. The sample includes roughly 370,000 clones, about nine tenths of them seen just once. Sequencing was carried out using PBMCs. The receptors were sampled from a man aged 35-49 years with head and neck cancer.

The DNA of the CDR3 is TGCGCCAGCAGTACGGGATTCCAAGAGACCCAGTACTTC. This translates into CASSTGFQETQYF. The rearrangement joins TRBV5-1 to TRBJ2-5; possibly TRBD2 for D (5 bases). The germline V gene has CDR1 SGHRS and CDR2 YFSETQ. The CDR3 has 13 residues. With 5 bases removed from V and 1 base from J, the gap between germline ends came to 9 bases. The full variable domain, completed using reference TRBV5-1 and TRBJ2-5, is KAGVTQTPRYLIKTRGQQVTLSCSPISGHRSVSWYQQTPGQGLQFLFEYFSETQRNKGNFPGRFSGRQFSNSRSEMNVSTLELGDSALYLCASSTGFQETQYFGPGTRLLVL.

This clone occurred once. The chain employs TRBV10-1 and TRBJ2-7; TRBD1 or TRBD2 may be the D gene (5 bases each). This CDR3 region has 15 residues. CDR1 and CDR2 (germline): WNHNN, SYGVQD (reference sequence). With 6 bases removed from V and 0 bases from J, the gap between germline ends came to 15 bases. This chain's CDR3 is CASSPWGGGSYEQYF. CDR3 nucleotide sequence: TGCGCCAGCAGCCCTTGGGGTGGGGGCTCCTACGAGCAGTACTTC.

As regards this clone: This sample also contains other DNA sequences that code for the same CDR3. The chain joins TRBV28 to TRBJ2-5; D gene uncertain. Germline CDR1 MDHEN, CDR2 SYDVKM. The CDR3 is 13 residues long. Trimming stripped 3 bases from V and 1 base from J, with 6 bases between. CDR3 bases: TGTGCCAGCAGTTTTTCTTCCCAAGAGACCCAGTACTTC. The encoded protein is CASSFSSQETQYF.

The CDR3 region has the DNA TGTGCCAGCAGTCAAACTAGCGGGGGAGCACAGGGGGAGCAGTATTTT. Translation gives CASSQTSGGAQGEQYF. The J gene is TRBJ2-3, the V gene TRBV9; the match to TRBD2 covers 11 bases. Germline CDR1 reads SGDLS; CDR2 reads YYNGEE. The CDR3 has 16 residues. The trim removed 5 bases at V and 11 bases at J, leaving 16 bases unmatched. The full variable domain, rest sourced from reference TRBV9 and TRBJ2-3, is DSGVTQTPKHLITATGQRVTLRCSPRSGDLSVYWYQQSLDQGLQFLIQYYNGEERAKGNILERFSAQQFPDLHSELNLSSLELGDSALYFCASSQTSGGAQGEQYFGPGTRLTVL.

This clone was seen just once. The V gene is TRBV2, the J gene TRBJ2-2, with a possible D match to TRBD2 (5 bases). Germline-derived CDR1 and CDR2 are SNHLY and FYNNEI. The CDR3 spans 13 residues. V was clipped by 6 bases and J by 7 bases, with 12 bases between them. The CDR3, as DNA: TGTGCCAGCAGGATTGGGAGTATCGGGGAGCTGTTTTTT. Translation: CASRIGSIGELFF.

The chain joins TRBV4-2 to TRBJ2-3, with TRBD2 identical over 7 bases. The CDR3 is 16 residues long. V was pared by 3 bases and J by 3 bases, with 9 bases of the junction left unmatched. Per the germline V gene, CDR1 is LGHNA and CDR2 is YNFKEQ. The CDR3 DNA reads TGTGCCAGCAGCCACTTCCCGGGGGGAGAGACAGATACGCAGTATTTT. It encodes CASSHFPGGETDTQYF.

This sequence joins TRBV3-1 (or the pseudogene TRBV3-2) and TRBJ1-2; D gene unclear. V was shortened by 0 bases and J by 4 bases, with 9 bases between the two germline ends. There are 14 residues in the CDR3. Germline assignment: CDR1 LGHDT and CDR2 YNNKEL (reference sequence). This CDR3 reads CASSQDEQVYGYTF. The CDR3 DNA sequence: TGTGCCAGCAGCCAAGACGAACAAGTCTATGGCTACACCTTC.

V gene TRBV5-1 combines with J gene TRBJ1-1; 11 bases are shared with TRBD1. The J segment lost 5 bases and the V segment lost 4 bases, leaving 7 bases of the junction unmatched. The CDR3 covers 15 residues. Germline assignment: CDR1 SGHRS and CDR2 YFSETQ. The CDR3 DNA is TGCGCCAGCAGCGCCGGACAGGGGGCGAGAACTGAAGCTTTCTTT. This encodes CASSAGQGARTEAFF.

The chain couples TRBV28 to TRBJ1-1, with a weak D call TRBD1 (6 bases). CDR1 is MDHEN, CDR2 SYDVKM, per germline. The germline V and J ends were trimmed by 6 bases and 0 bases, with 14 bases remaining between them. The CDR3 consists of 15 residues. CDR3 protein: CASRAGDLMNTEAFF. CDR3 nucleotide sequence: TGTGCCAGCAGAGCAGGGGATTTGATGAACACTGAAGCTTTCTTT.

V gene TRBV28 combines with J gene TRBJ2-7, with D tentatively TRBD2 (6 bases). CDR3 length equals 17 residues. V lost 3 bases to trimming and J lost 0 bases, with 18 bases between them. Germline values: CDR1 MDHEN, CDR2 SYDVKM. CDR3 bases: TGTGCCAGCAGTTTCCCCGCCCGGGACTTGAGCTCCTACGAGCAGTACTTC. Translating it yields CASSFPARDLSSYEQYF.

This sequence joins TRBV15 and TRBJ2-3; D is ambiguous. This CDR3 is built from 17 residues. CDR1 and CDR2 from the germline V gene are LNHNV and YYDKDF (reference sequence). Trimming pared 1 base from V and 1 base from J, leaving 15 bases between. CDR3 amino acids: CATSRGASTWRTDTQYF. As DNA, the CDR3 is TGTGCCACCAGCAGAGGTGCTTCCACCTGGCGCACAGATACGCAGTATTTT.

This chain joins TRBV10-1 and TRBJ2-2; tentatively, D is TRBD2 (6 bases). V shed 8 bases and J shed 7 bases, with 29 bases lying between them. There are 18 residues in the CDR3. Looked up from germline, CDR1 is WNHNN and CDR2 is SYGVQD (reference sequence). The CDR3 loop is CASPSRGREYCRSGELFF. The CDR3 DNA reads TGCGCCAGCCCAAGCAGAGGACGGGAGTATTGCCGGAGCGGGGAGCTGTTTTTT.

This chain joins TRBV28 and TRBJ2-1; maybe TRBD2 (6 bases). Trimming removed 7 bases at V and 0 bases at J, with 16 bases between. The CDR3 totals 16 residues. Germline V gives CDR1 MDHEN, CDR2 SYDVKM. The CDR3 nucleotides read TGTGCCAGCAAAGATTGGACTATCCGCTCCTACAATGAGCAGTTCTTC. It encodes CASKDWTIRSYNEQFF.

The chain joins TRBV27 to TRBJ1-1; the D is unclear. This CDR3 is 16 amino acids long. CDR1 MNHEY and CDR2 SMNVEV come from the germline V gene (reference sequence). The germline V and J ends were trimmed by 5 bases and 0 bases, with 16 bases remaining between them. Here the CDR3 DNA reads TGTGCCAGCAGTCGGTCTCCGCGACGGATGAACACTGAAGCTTTCTTT. Protein: CASSRSPRRMNTEAFF.

The chain is built from TRBV30 and TRBJ1-1; D not certain. The CDR3 covers 11 residues. Germline CDR1 and CDR2: GTSNPN and SVGIG (reference sequence). CDR3 DNA: TGTGTTTACACCCGGAACACTGAAGCTTTCTTT. Translation gives CVYTRNTEAFF.

The rearrangement uses TRBV12-3 or TRBV12-4 and TRBJ1-1; 9 bases map to TRBD1. The CDR3 is 13 residues long. J lost 7 bases, V lost 5 bases, and 5 bases had no gene match. The DNA for the CDR3 is TGTGCCAGCAGTACAGGGGGCTTGCTTGAAGCTTTCTTT. It codes for CASSTGGLLEAFF.

This chain links TRBV5-6 with TRBJ2-3; D remains unclear. Deletions cut 5 bases from V and 4 bases from J, with 11 bases between. This CDR3 contains 13 residues. Germline V CDR1 and CDR2: SGHDT, YYEEEE. The CDR3 coding sequence is TGTGCCAGCAGTGTGGAAAACCCAGATACGCAGTATTTT. It yields the protein CASSVENPDTQYF.

The J gene is TRBJ2-3, the V gene TRBV18; D gene ambiguous. The ends were cut back, 0 bases at V and 12 bases at J, with 13 bases in the middle. CDR1 is KGHSH and CDR2 is LQKENI in the germline V gene. CDR3 length: 13 amino acids. Here the CDR3 reads CASSPPTQPYQYF. The CDR3 DNA follows: TGTGCCAGCTCACCACCGACCCAGCCTTACCAGTATTTT.

This clone was found once. The chain is built from TRBV5-1 and TRBJ1-2, with D uncertain. CDR3 length: 13 amino acids. Germline values: CDR1 SGHRS, CDR2 YFSETQ. The V end lost 0 bases, the J end lost 4 bases, and 7 bases lay between the germline ends. CDR3 in amino acids: CASSLDSAYGYTF. The CDR3 bases are TGCGCCAGCAGCTTGGATTCAGCCTATGGCTACACCTTC.

The chain combines TRBV4-3 with TRBJ1-3; unclear D gene. There are 14 residues in the CDR3. V lost 0 bases and J 1 base, leaving 4 bases between the germline ends. Germline V gene data show CDR1 as LGHNA and CDR2 as YSLEER. The CDR3 region has the DNA TGCGCCAGCAGCCAAGAGAGGTCTGGAAACACCATATATTTT. As protein: CASSQERSGNTIYF.

This chain connects TRBV10-3 to TRBJ1-2; D ambiguous. In germline, CDR1 is ENHRY, CDR2 SYGVKD. V lost 4 bases and J 3 bases, leaving 15 bases between the germline ends. The CDR3 contains 15 residues. The CDR3 nucleotides read TGTGCCATCAGTGCAGCCCAGGACGGTCACTATGGCTACACCTTC. This encodes CAISAAQDGHYGYTF.

J is TRBJ1-2 and V is TRBV7-2; 7 bases are shared with TRBD1. There are 14 residues in the CDR3. Trimming cost V 5 bases and J 3 bases; bases outside gene matches: 6. Germline loops: CDR1 SGHTA, CDR2 FQGNSA. DNA for the CDR3: TGTGCCAGCAGCCCTAAGGGACAGCACTATGGCTACACCTTC. It yields the protein CASSPKGQHYGYTF.

The chain links TRBV7-9 to TRBJ2-5; unclear D gene. This CDR3 is 11 amino acids long. Germline V lookup: CDR1 SEHNR, CDR2 FQNEAQ (reference sequence). Trimming removed 5 bases from V and 6 bases from J, with 7 bases in between. The CDR3 region has the DNA TGTGCCAGCAGCCCGGACCAGACCCAGTACTTC. It translates to CASSPDQTQYF.